This T cell receptor beta chain was found in a study of T-cell reconstitution after alpha-beta-depleted transplantation in children. This clonotype was seen ten or more times. Library preparation (for TCRbeta) was performed with unique molecular identifiers. TCRdb re-analysed the PCR reads in MiXCR, keeping a single row per CDR3 protein. The repertoire has roughly 500,000 distinct CDR3 sequences, approximately 20% of them found once; the top ten carry less than 4%. This CDR3 has 15 residues. The V end lost 2 bases, the J end lost 5 bases, and 16 bases lay between the germline ends. The receptor was isolated from a human donor who donated a stem cell graft to a child with acute lymphoblastic leukemia. This specimen was PBMCs from the stem cell graft donor, taken from the stem cell graft. The rearrangement links TRBV12-3 or TRBV12-4 to TRBJ2-7, with D uncertain. CDR3 loop: CASSLRRRSWDEQYF. The CDR3 DNA sequence: TGTGCCAGCAGTTTAAGGCGCAGAAGCTGGGACGAGCAGTACTTC.